This entry lists 26 T cell receptor beta chains sequenced from one sample in a study of shared clonotypes between healthy human individuals. It was CD45RO-negative cells, positively selected for CCR7, that made up naive CD8 cells, with terminally differentiated effector memory CD45RA+ cells excluded. This table comes from immunoSEQ multiplex PCR, and its TCRdb copy is limited to in-frame clones, with some not included. This sample has about 700,000 clones, with 92% found just once. Input material: naive CD8+ T cells sorted from blood. The receptors shown here come from a man in his thirties or forties in good health.

The J gene is TRBJ1-5, the V gene TRBV7-9; 9 nucleotides agree with TRBD1. Germline V CDR1 and CDR2: SEHNR, FQNEAQ (reference sequence). The CDR3 has 17 amino acids. V lost 3 bases to trimming and J lost 5 bases; unmatched junction nucleotides: 11. The CDR3 bases are TGTGCCAGCAGCTTCTTTGGACAGGGGATGGACGATCAGCCCCAGCATTTT. It translates to CASSFFGQGMDDQPQHF.

This chain uses TRBV6-6 with TRBJ2-5; no clear D gene. The CDR3 is made up of 14 amino acids. The germline V and J ends were trimmed by 6 bases and 4 bases, with 15 bases remaining between them. The germline gives CDR1 MNHNY, CDR2 SVGAGI (reference sequence). This CDR3 is CASSLGMSGETQYF. CDR3 sequence (DNA): TGTGCCAGCAGCTTGGGTATGTCGGGAGAGACCCAGTACTTC.

The chain is built from TRBV6-1 and TRBJ2-3; D call uncertain. This CDR3 has 14 amino acids. Germline lookup yields CDR1 MNHNS and CDR2 SASEGT. With 2 bases removed from V and 2 bases from J, the gap between germline ends came to 8 bases. CDR3 residues: CASSERQNTDTQYF. The CDR3, as DNA: TGTGCCAGCAGTGAAAGGCAGAACACAGATACGCAGTATTTT.

V usage is TRBV28 and J usage is TRBJ2-2; 12 bases align to TRBD1. Trimming took 3 bases from V and 6 from J; bases not matched to a gene: 5. CDR3 length: 16 amino acids. Germline V lookup: CDR1 MDHEN, CDR2 SYDVKM. Written as DNA, the CDR3 is TGTGCCAGCAGTTTCCGGGACAGGGGGCGGTCCGGGGAGCTGTTTTTT. Translation gives CASSFRDRGRSGELFF.

This chain joins TRBV7-9 and TRBJ2-2; unclear D gene. CDR1 SEHNR and CDR2 FQNEAQ come from the germline V gene (reference sequence). The V end lost 4 bases, the J end lost 3 bases, and 3 bases lay between the germline ends. The CDR3 is made up of 12 amino acids. CDR3 loop: CASSSHTGELFF. The CDR3 nucleotides are TGTGCCAGCAGCTCGCACACCGGGGAGCTGTTTTTT.

This chain joins TRBV25-1 and TRBJ2-7; possible D gene TRBD1, 6 bases. This CDR3 is built from 13 residues. Germline CDR1 is MGHDK and CDR2 is SYGVNS. Trimming left V 7 bases short and J 3 bases short, with 13 bases between. CDR3 sequence (DNA): TGTGCCAGCAAGGATCAGGGGAGCTACGAGCAGTACTTC. Residues: CASKDQGSYEQYF.

The rearrangement uses TRBV28 and TRBJ2-1; D uncertain. The CDR3 has 11 amino acids. V lost 4 bases, J lost 8 bases, and 6 bases lay in between. Germline V gene sequence: CDR1 MDHEN, CDR2 SYDVKM. The CDR3 loop is CASSSPDEQFF. As DNA, the CDR3 is TGTGCCAGCAGTTCCCCGGATGAGCAGTTCTTC.

J is TRBJ2-7 and V is TRBV5-4; 12 bases fit TRBD2. V shed 4 bases, J shed 4 bases, and the junction held 12 bases outside the gene matches. CDR1 and CDR2 from the germline V gene are SGHNT and YYREEE (reference sequence). This CDR3 has 17 residues. The CDR3 bases are TGTGCCAGCAGCCCGCGGGCTAGCGGGAGGGCGTCATACGAGCAGTACTTC. Its translation is CASSPRASGRASYEQYF.

The chain uses TRBV28 and TRBJ2-2; no firm D call. Trimming left V 8 bases short and J 7 bases short, with 17 bases between. Germline loops: CDR1 MDHEN, CDR2 SYDVKM. CDR3 length: 14 residues. The CDR3 region is CASYSLHRGGELFF. The CDR3 nucleotides are TGTGCCAGCTATAGTTTACACCGAGGCGGGGAGCTGTTTTTT.

This clone has only one observation. This rearrangement joins TRBV10-1 to TRBJ2-1; D is undetermined. Trimming left V 3 bases short and J 6 bases short, with 6 bases between. The CDR3 is 12 residues long. Germline values: CDR1 WNHNN, CDR2 SYGVQD (reference sequence). CDR3 nucleotides: TGCGCCAGCAGTGATGCCCGCAATGAGCAGTTCTTC. This translates into CASSDARNEQFF.

The chain uses TRBV7-9 and TRBJ2-5; a possible D gene is TRBD2 (5 bases). The CDR3 is made up of 15 amino acids. Between the trimmed V and J ends, which lost 2 bases and 5 bases, there was a span of 15 bases. Germline V gene sequence: CDR1 SEHNR, CDR2 FQNEAQ (reference sequence). The CDR3 is CASSLIVGVRETQYF. The CDR3 nucleotides read TGTGCCAGCAGCTTAATTGTGGGAGTCAGGGAGACCCAGTACTTC. Full variable domain (missing parts from reference TRBV7-9 and TRBJ2-5): DTGVSQNPRHKITKRGQNVTFRCDPISEHNRLYWYRQTLGQGPEFLTYFQNEAQLEKSRLLSDRFSAERPKGSFSTLEIQRTEQGDSAMYLCASSLIVGVRETQYFGPGTRLLVL.

In this sample, this clone turned up once. The chain employs TRBV7-9 and TRBJ2-7; the D is unclear. There are 12 residues in the CDR3. Per the germline V gene, CDR1 is SEHNR and CDR2 is FQNEAQ (reference sequence). V lost 2 bases, J lost 3 bases, and 5 bases lay in between. The CDR3, as DNA: TGTGCCAGCAGCTTATATAACTACGAGCAGTACTTC. Translated, it gives CASSLYNYEQYF.

This rearrangement joins TRBV5-6 to TRBJ2-3; a possible D gene is TRBD2 (6 bases). V was trimmed by 4 bases and J by 3 bases, leaving 21 bases between them. The CDR3 runs to 17 residues. The germline V gene has CDR1 SGHDT and CDR2 YYEEEE. CDR3 sequence: CASSRPGLRDGTDTQYF. CDR3 in DNA: TGTGCCAGCAGCCGGCCGGGCTTGCGGGACGGAACAGATACGCAGTATTTT. The entire variable domain, with the rest obtained from reference TRBV5-6 and TRBJ2-3, is as follows: DAGVTQSPTHLIKTRGQQVTLRCSPKSGHDTVSWYQQALGQGPQFIFQYYEEEERQRGNFPDRFSGHQFPNYSSELNVNALLLGDSALYLCASSRPGLRDGTDTQYFGPGTRLTVL.

V gene TRBV11-3 combines with J gene TRBJ2-3; 8 bases are a match to TRBD1. CDR3 length: 14 residues. CDR1 and CDR2 from the germline V gene are SGHNT and YENEEA. The V gene end was trimmed by 5 bases and the J gene end by 3 bases; junction bases not matched to a gene: 4. This CDR3 is CASSLRTGTDTQYF. CDR3 DNA sequence: TGTGCCAGCAGCCTTAGGACAGGGACAGATACGCAGTATTTT.

About this clone itself: In the same sample, other DNA sequences code for this CDR3. The chain is built from TRBV4-3 and TRBJ2-1; the D is unclear. Trimming shortened V by 0 bases and J by 4 bases, and 4 bases separated the two germline ends. The CDR3 extends over 13 amino acids. Per the germline V gene, CDR1 is LGHNA and CDR2 is YSLEER. Written as DNA, the CDR3 is TGCGCCAGCAGCCAAGATTCATACAATGAGCAGTTCTTC. Translating gives CASSQDSYNEQFF.

The rearrangement links TRBV4-1 to TRBJ2-2, with 7 bases aligning to TRBD2. Looked up from germline, CDR1 is MGHRA and CDR2 is YSYEKL. This CDR3 contains 16 residues. V trimming: 3 bases; J trimming: 5 bases; junction bases outside the gene matches: 9. CDR3 bases: TGCGCCAGCAGCCACGGCGGGAGCGTTAGGACCGGGGAGCTGTTTTTT. Translating gives CASSHGGSVRTGELFF.

The gene calls are TRBV11-3 and TRBJ2-2; a possible D gene is TRBD2 (5 bases). The CDR3 extends over 14 amino acids. Germline lookup yields CDR1 SGHNT and CDR2 YENEEA. The germline V and J ends were trimmed by 3 bases and 4 bases, with 9 bases remaining between them. The DNA of the CDR3 is TGTGCCAGCAGCTTCGGGGTTAGCACCGGGGAGCTGTTTTTT. Encoded protein: CASSFGVSTGELFF.

The CDR3 is CASSLDMWGEGSTDTQYF. The CDR3 region has the DNA TGTGCCAGCAGCTTAGATATGTGGGGGGAGGGCAGCACAGATACGCAGTATTTT. The chain carries TRBV11-2 and TRBJ2-3, with 7 bases lining up with TRBD2. V was clipped by 0 bases and J by 0 bases; unmatched bases: 9. The CDR3 is 18 amino acids. Germline V gene data show CDR1 as SGHAT and CDR2 as FQNNGV.

This chain uses TRBV7-2 with TRBJ2-5; 10 bases match TRBD2. Germline CDR1 is SGHTA and CDR2 is FQGNSA. V was clipped by 5 bases and J by 6 bases; unmatched bases: 6. The CDR3 length is 14 residues. The DNA of the CDR3 is TGTGCCAGCAGCCCGCTAGCGGGAGACCAGACCCAGTACTTC. Translated, it gives CASSPLAGDQTQYF.

The V and J genes are TRBV5-6 and TRBJ2-7; no clear D. CDR3 length: 13 amino acids. The V end was cut by 0 bases, the J end by 3 bases, with 7 bases between. Germline V gene lookup returns CDR1 SGHDT and CDR2 YYEEEE. CDR3 residues: CASSLGSHYEQYF. CDR3 coding DNA: TGTGCCAGCAGCTTGGGCTCACACTACGAGCAGTACTTC.

Only a few counts were recorded for this clone. Other DNA sequences in this specimen translate into the identical CDR3. The genes are TRBV27 and TRBJ2-2; either TRBD1 or TRBD2 may fit D (5 bases each). V was clipped by 2 bases and J by 4 bases, with 5 bases between them. The germline V gene encodes CDR1 MNHEY and CDR2 SMNVEV (reference sequence). This CDR3 has 13 residues. The CDR3 is CASSLGGTGELFF. CDR3 DNA sequence: TGTGCCAGCAGTTTAGGGGGCACCGGGGAGCTGTTTTTT.

CDR3 nucleotide sequence: TGTGCCACCAGGCAGGACGGGCAAGAGACCCAGTACTTC. It translates to CATRQDGQETQYF. The chain carries TRBV19 and TRBJ2-5; D gene uncertain. There are 13 residues in the CDR3. In germline, CDR1 is LNHDA, CDR2 SQIVND (reference sequence). V was trimmed by 10 bases and J by 2 bases, leaving 14 bases between them.

The chain is built from TRBV28 and TRBJ2-7; 8 bases fit TRBD2. Germline CDR1 reads MDHEN; CDR2 reads SYDVKM. The CDR3 consists of 15 residues. V lost 2 bases, J lost 5 bases, and 8 bases stayed unmatched. The CDR3 here is CASSLVTGGPDEQYF. The CDR3 bases are TGTGCCAGCAGTTTAGTTACGGGAGGGCCGGACGAGCAGTACTTC.

This CDR3 is CASSGGRGEQYF. In DNA, the CDR3 is TGTGCCAGCAGCGGGGGTCGGGGCGAGCAGTACTTC. The chain is built from TRBV2 and TRBJ2-7, with a tentative D call TRBD2 (6 bases). CDR3 length equals 12 residues. V dropped 6 bases and J dropped 6 bases, with 12 bases sitting between them. Germline values: CDR1 SNHLY, CDR2 FYNNEI.

This chain uses TRBV11-2 with TRBJ2-5; 9 positions agree with TRBD2. Germline CDR1 reads SGHAT; CDR2 reads FQNNGV. The junction had 12 bases not matched to a gene; V was cut back by 0 bases and J by 4 bases. This CDR3 has 18 amino acids. The CDR3 region is CASSLDLPSSGTSETQYF. The CDR3 bases are TGTGCCAGCAGCTTAGACCTCCCCTCTAGCGGGACGTCAGAGACCCAGTACTTC.

This sequence joins TRBV5-1 and TRBJ2-7; D remains unclear. V lost 1 base and J 7 bases, leaving 12 bases between the germline ends. Germline-derived CDR1 and CDR2 are SGHRS and YFSETQ. This CDR3 is built from 13 residues. The CDR3 spells CASSLLGPAEQYF. CDR3 DNA sequence: TGCGCCAGCAGCTTGTTAGGCCCCGCGGAGCAGTACTTC.